This entry describes one T cell receptor (beta chain). It has no known antigen specificity. Base quality data are lacking; no much larger clone is found one base away. This entry belongs to a study of cytomegalovirus exposure and HLA in healthy donors (dated by TCRdb to the late 2010s). For context, the study as a whole: The 650 to 800 repertoires of the first cohort and the 95 to 150 validation repertoires were produced on the same platform, according to a later analysis. The study aimed to test whether cataloging public T cell receptors could reveal signatures of past pathogen exposure. Besides the first cohort of hundreds of subjects, a separate validation cohort made up of over 100 different subjects was used. To predict cytomegalovirus infection status, the study combined high-throughput TCR immunosequencing, statistical association of individual TCRs with disease status, and machine learning. What the authors observed across the whole study: Most TCR sequences were seen in very few donors, while some public TCRs were found in many individuals. The authors suggested that the approach could potentially be generalized to other disease states and immunological phenotypes. The classifier was reported to diagnose cytomegalovirus status with high specificity and sensitivity in both the original and validation cohorts. A later analysis lacked HLA typing for the validation cohort, so it scored co-occurrence in that cohort across all 120 or so repertoires. Subsequent analysis determined that TCRs grouped into clusters in the first cohort also showed a tendency toward co-occurrence across the roughly 110 validation repertoires, and about 93% of cluster scores exceeded 0. In vitro tests confirmed that a few of the cytomegalovirus-associated TCR beta chains recognize cytomegalovirus antigens. A total of some 180 TCR beta chains were listed by the study as associated with cytomegalovirus.

The donors belonged to the validation cohort of over a hundred subjects, which was separate from the roughly 700-subject first cohort. CDR1 DFQATT and CDR2 SNEGSKA were looked up in the germline V gene (reference sequence). The CDR3 runs 11 amino acids, cysteine and phenylalanine included. The entry retains the CDR3 DNA only, 33 bases that are in frame from base 1. From V the trimming removes 6 bases and from J it removes 5 bases, while the gene matches leave 3 bases of the junction unaccounted for. Receptor amplification or capture employed the immunoSEQ multiplex PCR assay. Processing in the source paper ran as follows. To diagnose cytomegalovirus status from the catalog of TCR beta chain sequences, a statistical classification framework was built. In TCRdb, the immuneACCESS table is reduced to in-frame sequences with V and J assigned. These tables do not hold every clone; where another copy was compared, an unresolved V gene accounts for under half, and the others remain unexplained. V, J and clone size derive from that table, while D and trimming were established from the DNA sequence. For this sample there are about 98,000 clones; about 90% appear just once. The ten top clones hold about 6% of the sample.

The origin of this receptor is a man younger than 35 in good health and CMV-seropositive. The sample comprised PBMCs. The chain uses TRBV20-1 and TRBJ2-5; 7 nucleotides in the junction match TRBD1. The DNA is TGCAGTGCCTGGGACAGCGAGACCCAGTACTTC. This sequence encodes CSAWDSETQYF.